The entry below describes one T cell receptor (beta chain). The repertoire was sequenced with immunoSEQ multiplex PCR; TCRdb's copy has only in-frame clones and lacks some. The sample yields tens of thousands of clones, around four fifths seen once. The source of the sample is a study of T cell clones after liver transplantation. At the level of the study: Patients counted as tolerant after at least one year off all immunosuppression, enzymes not exceeding twice normal.

The V gene's germline CDR1 is SSHAT and CDR2 FNYEAQ (reference sequence). The CDR3 loop spans 16 amino acids. The V gene lost 0 bases and the J gene lost 1 base, with 12 bases spanning the gap. This TCR was sampled from a human patient who received a liver transplant. The T cells may come from the graft donor. The rearrangement uses TRBV7-7 and TRBJ2-5, with D perhaps assigned TRBD1 or TRBD2 (6 bases each). The source material was CD4+ T cells from blood, sampled 48 months after liver transplant. The DNA of the CDR3 is TGTGCCAGCAGCTTAGCGGGTGGGGGGCCCCAAGAGACCCAGTACTTC. This codes for CASSLAGGGPQETQYF.